The 19 T cell receptor beta chains below were found in one sample sequenced in a study of Ad26.COV2.S vaccination and SARS-CoV-2 variants listed by TCRdb under 2021. The treatment or condition label, as the study defines it: around 19 received Ad26.COV2.S at low or high dose, single or two shots; roughly five received placebo; per-sample allocation not given. For vaccine and placebo recipients, repertoires were sequenced using samples collected on day 63 after the first injection. Receptors were amplified or captured by the immunoSEQ multiplex PCR assay. The source is immuneACCESS, and TCRdb retained only in-frame sequences with V and J called. Part of the clones is not carried over; for the studies checked, unresolved V genes explain less than half of this, and the remainder is unexplained. The sample table records 300,000 to 350,000 clones; approximately 90% of these occur just once. Approximately 4.5% of the sample is held by the ten biggest clonotypes.

This sample comprised peripheral blood, obtained in a trial of Ad26.COV2.S vaccine versus placebo. The receptors stem from a person aged 18-65 years who received the Ad26.COV2.S COVID-19 vaccine or a placebo.

The V call is TRBV3-1 (or the pseudogene TRBV3-2), the J call TRBJ2-5, with TRBD2 matching 14 bases. Unmatched junction bases numbered 7, after V lost 3 bases and J lost 4 bases. CDR3 length: 17 residues. Germline V gene lookup returns CDR1 LGHDT and CDR2 YNNKEL (reference sequence). CDR3 amino acids: CASSQGGLAGVVETQYF. CDR3 nucleotide sequence: TGTGCCAGCAGCCAGGGGGGACTAGCGGGAGTGGTAGAGACCCAGTACTTC.

The chain couples TRBV9 to TRBJ2-1; 9 bases align to TRBD2. CDR1 and CDR2 (germline): SGDLS, YYNGEE. This CDR3 has 16 amino acids. V shed 3 bases, J shed 1 base, and the junction held 5 bases outside the gene matches. The CDR3 reads CASSGRTSVSYNEQFF. Written as DNA, the CDR3 is TGTGCCAGCAGCGGACGGACTAGCGTATCCTACAATGAGCAGTTCTTC. The variable domain in full, with the rest retrieved from reference TRBV9 and TRBJ2-1, is DSGVTQTPKHLITATGQRVTLRCSPRSGDLSVYWYQQSLDQGLQFLIQYYNGEERAKGNILERFSAQQFPDLHSELNLSSLELGDSALYFCASSGRTSVSYNEQFFGPGTRLTVL.

The V and J genes are TRBV6-2 or TRBV6-3 and TRBJ1-1, with D possibly being TRBD1 (6 bases). CDR3 length: 19 amino acids. The germline V and J ends were trimmed by 2 bases and 0 bases, with 22 bases remaining between them. CDR1 and CDR2 (germline): MNHEY, SVGEGT. CDR3: CASSYTFRLGARVNTEAFF. In DNA form, the CDR3 reads TGTGCCAGCAGTTACACTTTTCGTTTGGGGGCGAGGGTGAACACTGAAGCTTTCTTT.

V gene TRBV12-3 or TRBV12-4 combines with J gene TRBJ2-3; D is unresolved. V dropped 6 bases and J dropped 2 bases, with 3 bases sitting between them. This CDR3 is 11 amino acids long. The CDR3 DNA sequence: TGTGCCAGCAGCGCCACAGATACGCAGTATTTT. This encodes CASSATDTQYF.

The rearrangement links TRBV5-1 to TRBJ1-6, with a weak D call TRBD1 (5 bases). V was clipped by 1 base and J by 6 bases, with 8 bases between them. Germline V gives CDR1 SGHRS, CDR2 YFSETQ. The CDR3 contains 14 residues. CDR3 region: CASSLTGSNSPLHF. CDR3 nucleotide sequence: TGCGCCAGCAGCTTGACAGGCTCTAATTCACCCCTCCACTTT.

This chain uses TRBV7-8 with TRBJ2-7, with TRBD2 as a possible D gene (6 bases). Trimming left V 6 bases short and J 10 bases short, with 13 bases between. The CDR3 totals 11 residues. From germline, CDR1 is SGHVS and CDR2 FQNEAQ. The CDR3 loop is CASSFWGEQYF. CDR3 DNA sequence: TGTGCCAGCAGTTTTTGGGGGGAACAGTACTTC.

This sequence joins TRBV10-3 and TRBJ1-1; a possible D gene is TRBD1 (6 bases). Between the trimmed V and J ends, which lost 6 bases and 0 bases, there was a span of 11 bases. Per germline, CDR1 ENHRY and CDR2 SYGVKD. CDR3 length: 14 residues. CDR3: CAIRGQAMNTEAFF. The CDR3 nucleotides read TGTGCCATCAGGGGACAAGCCATGAACACTGAAGCTTTCTTT.

V is TRBV12-3 or TRBV12-4 and J is TRBJ1-1; D is unresolved. The CDR3 runs to 12 residues. V gave up 11 bases and J gave up 1 base, with 11 bases separating them. In DNA, the CDR3 is TGTGCCGTCAAGCGGGCGAACACTGAAGCTTTCTTT. It encodes CAVKRANTEAFF.

The V gene is TRBV9, the J gene TRBJ1-1; a weak D match, TRBD1 (5 bases). The CDR3 is 14 amino acids. V dropped 4 bases and J dropped 1 base, with 11 bases sitting between them. Germline lookup yields CDR1 SGDLS and CDR2 YYNGEE. The DNA of the CDR3 is TGTGCCAGCAGCCAAGGGACCTCGAACACTGAAGCTTTCTTT. Residues: CASSQGTSNTEAFF.

The genes are TRBV7-2 and TRBJ2-7, with TRBD2 matching over 12 bases. V was clipped by 4 bases and J by 4 bases; unmatched bases: 8. Germline CDR1 and CDR2: SGHTA and FQGNSA. The length of the CDR3 is 16 residues. The chain's CDR3 is CASSSPTSGSPYEQYF. The CDR3, as DNA: TGTGCCAGCAGCTCCCCGACTAGCGGGAGCCCGTACGAGCAGTACTTC.

This clone was recorded once. V usage is TRBV28 and J usage is TRBJ1-4, with TRBD1 matching over 10 bases. V lost 7 bases to trimming and J lost 7 bases; unmatched junction nucleotides: 9. The CDR3 length is 15 residues. In germline, CDR1 is MDHEN, CDR2 SYDVKM. The CDR3 sequence is CASTRRQGASEKLFF. The DNA for the CDR3 is TGTGCCAGCACTCGAAGACAGGGGGCGAGTGAAAAACTGTTTTTT.

The rearrangement joins TRBV5-1 to TRBJ2-2; 11 positions agree with TRBD2. From germline, CDR1 is SGHRS and CDR2 YFSETQ. The length of the CDR3 is 19 residues. The junction had 7 bases not matched to a gene; V was cut back by 0 bases and J by 0 bases. For the CDR3, the DNA is TGCGCCAGCAGCTTGGAGGGTCTAGCGGGAGGCCCGAACACCGGGGAGCTGTTTTTT. It specifies CASSLEGLAGGPNTGELFF.

Comment on this clone: This sample also contains other DNA sequences that code for the same CDR3. The chain joins TRBV6-6 to TRBJ2-1; 10 bases fit TRBD2. Germline trimming cut 6 bases from V and 4 bases from J; bases unmatched to any gene: 3. This CDR3 region has 14 residues. Germline CDR1 is MNHNY and CDR2 is SVGAGI (reference sequence). CDR3 sequence: CASSRTSGYNEQFF. The CDR3 nucleotides are TGTGCCAGCAGCCGGACTAGCGGTTACAATGAGCAGTTCTTC.

Regarding this clone: A read error may account for a junction end that differs from germline. The CDR3 sequence: CASSPARTGSHEQYF. CDR3 nucleotide sequence: TGTGCCAGCTCACCAGCCCGGACAGGCTCCCACGAGCAGTACTTC. The V and J genes are TRBV18 and TRBJ2-7, with TRBD1 matching over 7 bases. Germline V lookup: CDR1 KGHSH, CDR2 LQKENI. This CDR3 region has 15 residues.

This sequence joins TRBV5-8 and TRBJ1-5; 7 bases match TRBD1. The CDR3 spans 16 residues. V was pared by 0 bases and J by 4 bases, with 7 bases of the junction left unmatched. Germline CDR1 and CDR2: SGHTS and YDEGEE. In DNA, the CDR3 is TGTGCCAGCAGCTTGGGCGGGACAGTATGGAATCAGCCCCAGCATTTT. Translated: CASSLGGTVWNQPQHF.

CDR3 DNA: TGTGCCAGCACCTGGGAGGGTCATCGCTCTGGAAACACCATATATTTT. This gives the protein CASTWEGHRSGNTIYF. This chain joins TRBV7-2 and TRBJ1-3; D gene uncertain. V was clipped by 7 bases and J by 0 bases, with 16 bases between them. The length of the CDR3 is 16 residues. Germline CDR1 SGHTA, CDR2 FQGNSA.

The gene calls are TRBV29-1 and TRBJ2-7, with D perhaps TRBD1 (6 bases). The V and J ends lost 4 bases and 6 bases respectively, with 13 bases between them. Germline V gives CDR1 SQVTM, CDR2 ANQGSEA. This CDR3 comprises 12 residues. The CDR3 sequence is CSVVPGAGEQYF. The CDR3 DNA sequence: TGCAGCGTTGTTCCAGGGGCGGGCGAGCAGTACTTC.

This clone has a single count. The chain combines TRBV12-3 or TRBV12-4 with TRBJ1-2; D is perhaps TRBD1 (5 bases). This CDR3 contains 13 residues. Trimming removed 3 bases from V and 6 bases from J, with 11 bases in between. This CDR3 reads CASSFLRGDGYTF. The DNA for the CDR3 is TGTGCCAGCAGTTTTCTGCGGGGGGATGGCTACACCTTC.

This chain connects TRBV5-1 to TRBJ2-3; no reliable D call. The germline V gene has CDR1 SGHRS and CDR2 YFSETQ. There are 14 residues in the CDR3. Trimming left V 0 bases short and J 5 bases short, with 10 bases between. In nucleotides, the CDR3 is TGCGCCAGCAGCTTGGCTCCCCTGGGAGATACGCAGTATTTT. This sequence encodes CASSLAPLGDTQYF.